The clone carrying this TCR beta chain was observed at least ten times. Trimming removed 7 bases from V and 0 bases from J; junction bases left unmatched: 3. This CDR3 spans 13 amino acids. Germline-derived CDR1 and CDR2 are GTSNPN and SVGIG (reference sequence). TCR beta CDR3 regions were amplified from RNA transcripts. The TCR CDR3 first-round RT-PCR relied on the HTBI primer set. TCRdb redid the calling of the multiplex PCR reads with MiXCR, one entry per CDR3 protein. This sample has roughly 300,000 distinct CDR3 sequences, with around a quarter found just once. This entry belongs to a study of T cells in Graves' hyperthyroidism and ophthalmopathy.

This chain uses TRBV30 with TRBJ2-7, with 10 bases aligning to TRBD2. Sequencing used blood. The TCR was taken from a man between 35 and 55 years old with Graves' hyperthyroidism that later progressed to Graves' ophthalmopathy. CDR3 in DNA: TGTGCCTACAGGACTAGCGGCTCCTACGAGCAGTACTTC. Translating gives CAYRTSGSYEQYF. Full variable domain (rest looked up from reference TRBV30 and TRBJ2-7): SQTIHQWPATLVQPVGSPLSLECTVEGTSNPNLYWYRQAAGRGLQLLFYSVGIGQISSEVPQNLSASRPQDRQFILSSKKLLLSDSGFYLCAYRTSGSYEQYFGPGTRLTVT.